The sequence of this T cell receptor (beta chain) was determined in a study of blood T cell repertoires in COVID-19. Study information: The United States, Italy and Spain were the sources of the acute and convalescent COVID-19 samples. Sources were T cells, B-cell-depleted T cells, or PBMCs; the material itself was cDNA or gDNA.

V was pared by 4 bases and J by 1 base, with 4 bases between. The CDR3 covers 12 residues. Germline V gives CDR1 ENHRY, CDR2 SYGVKD. By share, this clone ranks as medium-sized. This specimen includes other DNA sequences encoding the same CDR3. The repertoire was sequenced with immunoSEQ multiplex PCR; TCRdb's copy has only in-frame clones and lacks some. The repertoire holds some 70,000 clones, approximately 79% seen once, with roughly a tenth in the top ten. Sequenced material: peripheral blood. This receptor was identified in a woman in her forties or fifties with acute or convalescent COVID-19. The rearrangement links TRBV10-3 to TRBJ1-1; D call uncertain. The CDR3 spells CAISGGNTEAFF. The CDR3 DNA reads TGTGCCATCAGTGGAGGGAACACTGAAGCTTTCTTT.